This T cell receptor beta chain was recovered during a study of blood T cell repertoires in COVID-19. Study in general: Researchers got acute and convalescent COVID-19 samples from the United States, Italy and Spain. The cDNA or gDNA used as material had been derived from T cells, B-cell-depleted T cells, or PBMCs.

Authors' analysis steps: For nucleated cells, counts were estimated from reference gene primer amplification. Here immunoSEQ multiplex PCR was the method, and the copy in TCRdb shows in-frame clones only, minus some. Clone size and V and J calls were adopted from that table, with D and trimming inferred from the DNA. The repertoire holds around 180,000 clones, with about 74% as singletons. The CDR3 spans 16 residues. The germline V gene has CDR1 ENHRY and CDR2 SYGVKD. V was cut by 10 bases and J by 6 bases, with 28 bases left in between. The specimen was peripheral blood. The clonotype originates from a woman aged 80 or over with acute or convalescent COVID-19. The V gene is TRBV10-3, the J gene TRBJ2-7, with D maybe TRBD2 (5 bases). The CDR3 region has the DNA TGTGCCACCGCCGTGGGAACCGGACTGACCCTTCTCGAGCAGTACTTC. The encoded protein is CATAVGTGLTLLEQYF.